The rows below give T cell receptor beta chains drawn from one sample of a study of PD-1 blockade in classical Hodgkin lymphoma. The data were produced by immunoSEQ multiplex PCR, yet TCRdb's version contains in-frame clones alone and is incomplete. Of roughly 92,000 clones listed, roughly 89% are singletons. The source was peripheral blood mononuclear cells (PBMCs), collected at baseline. These receptors all come from a human donor with classical Hodgkin lymphoma. The CDR3 runs from the conserved cysteine through the conserved F or W. D genes are given only for firm matches.

v_call	d_call	j_call	cdr3_aa	cdr3_nt
TRBV6-4	TRBD2	TRBJ2-7	CASSDSGRRGSLSYEQYF	TGTGCCAGCAGTGACTCGGGCCGTCGCGGGAGCTTGTCCTACGAGCAGTACTTC
TRBV27	TRBD1	TRBJ2-7	CATAERTGIHEQYF	TGTGCCACGGCAGAAAGGACAGGGATCCACGAGCAGTACTTC
TRBV28	TRBD1	TRBJ2-7	CASSLAGGAFYEQYF	TGTGCCAGCAGTTTGGCAGGGGGCGCGTTCTACGAGCAGTACTTC
TRBV15	TRBD2	TRBJ2-1	CATSRRDYAGYNEQFF	TGTGCCACCAGCCGCCGGGACTATGCGGGCTACAATGAGCAGTTCTTC
TRBV29-1	NA	TRBJ1-4	CSAQNAGSFVLFF	TGCAGCGCCCAAAACGCAGGGAGTTTCGTCCTGTTTTTT
TRBV19	TRBD2	TRBJ2-3	CASSIGTSGSADTQYF	TGTGCCAGTAGTATAGGGACTAGCGGGAGCGCAGATACGCAGTATTTT
TRBV5-5	TRBD2	TRBJ2-1	CASRREWGVNEQFF	TGTGCCAGCAGGCGGGAGTGGGGTGTCAATGAGCAGTTCTTC
TRBV11-2	TRBD2	TRBJ2-5	CASSWGTSGRVALGETQYF	TGTGCCAGCAGCTGGGGGACTAGCGGGAGGGTCGCTCTAGGAGAGACCCAGTACTTC
TRBV18	NA	TRBJ2-5	CASSRGRTETQYF	TGTGCCAGCTCACGAGGACGGACGGAGACCCAGTACTTC
TRBV7-2	TRBD1	TRBJ1-2	CASSPRTGGGYTF	TGTGCCAGCAGCCCCCGGACAGGAGGTGGCTACACCTTC
TRBV25-1	NA	TRBJ2-5	CASSPRRTAQETQYF	TGTGCCAGCAGTCCCAGAAGGACGGCCCAAGAGACCCAGTACTTC
TRBV10-3	NA	TRBJ2-2	CAISEIGGPTGELFF	TGTGCCATCAGTGAGATTGGGGGGCCCACCGGGGAGCTGTTTTTT
TRBV13	TRBD2	TRBJ2-7	CASRPRLAGVSEQYF	TGTGCCAGCAGACCTAGACTAGCGGGAGTCAGTGAGCAGTACTTC
TRBV5-1	NA	TRBJ1-3	CASSPYRGLSGNTIYF	TGCGCCAGCAGCCCGTATCGGGGACTCTCTGGAAACACCATATATTTT
TRBV5-4	NA	TRBJ2-7	CASSPGPLVYEQYF	TGTGCCAGCAGCCCAGGACCGTTGGTCTACGAGCAGTACTTC
TRBV28	NA	TRBJ2-5	CASSGKQETQYF	TGTGCCAGCTCGGGGAAACAAGAGACCCAGTACTTC
TRBV7-2	TRBD1	TRBJ1-5	CASSLGRGSSQPQHF	TGTGCCAGCAGCTTAGGCAGGGGGTCGAGTCAGCCCCAGCATTTT
TRBV7-9	NA	TRBJ1-4	CASSPWGSEKLFF	TGTGCCAGCAGCCCCTGGGGGTCTGAAAAACTGTTTTTT
TRBV7-9	TRBD1	TRBJ1-5	CASSTGQGPTPQHF	TGTGCCAGCAGCACGGGACAGGGGCCCACACCCCAGCATTTT
TRBV15	NA	TRBJ2-5	CATSSTGGDGQETQYF	TGTGCCACCAGCAGCACCGGCGGGGACGGGCAAGAGACCCAGTACTTC
TRBV30	NA	TRBJ1-2	CAWGRDRPYGYTF	TGTGCCTGGGGGAGGGACCGCCCCTATGGCTACACCTTC
TRBV10-1	NA	TRBJ2-5	CASSEQGPMGGETQYF	TGCGCCAGCAGTGAACAGGGGCCCATGGGGGGAGAGACCCAGTACTTC
TRBV5-8	TRBD1	TRBJ1-2	CASSPAGTGGYGYTF	TGTGCCAGCAGCCCCGCCGGGACAGGGGGTTATGGCTACACCTTC
TRBV20-1	NA	TRBJ2-3	CSVGRTDTQYF	TGCAGTGTCGGGAGAACAGATACGCAGTATTTT
TRBV2	NA	TRBJ2-7	CASSEGTLREQYF	TGTGCCAGCAGTGAAGGGACCCTAAGGGAGCAGTACTTC